The 15 T cell receptor beta chains reported below all come from one sample, sequenced in a study of blood T cell repertoires in COVID-19. Assay: immunoSEQ multiplex PCR; the TCRdb copy retains only in-frame clones and omits some. This sample has tens of thousands of clones, with roughly 76% found just once. The sequenced sample consisted of peripheral blood. These receptors originate from a woman aged 80 or over with active or convalescent COVID-19.

This clone was counted many times. The V and J genes are TRBV4-3 and TRBJ1-2; D remains ambiguous. The V gene's germline CDR1 is LGHNA and CDR2 YSLEER. V lost 0 bases to trimming and J lost 7 bases, with 21 bases between them. The CDR3 is 17 residues long. CDR3 DNA sequence: TGCGCCAGCAGCCAAGACACCGACTCCCCCGGACGGGGTGGCTACACCTTC. Encoded protein: CASSQDTDSPGRGGYTF.

V gene TRBV9 combines with J gene TRBJ2-5, with D unresolved. Trimming left V 1 base short and J 5 bases short, with 12 bases between. Germline V gene lookup returns CDR1 SGDLS and CDR2 YYNGEE. The CDR3 has 14 residues. The CDR3 DNA reads as TGTGCCAGCAGCGTAAGGAGCCTCGGGGAGACCCAGTACTTC. Its translation: CASSVRSLGETQYF.

This chain uses TRBV9 with TRBJ2-7; TRBD2 is a possible D gene (6 bases). With 4 bases removed from V and 3 bases from J, the gap between germline ends came to 20 bases. The CDR3 runs 16 residues. Per the germline V gene, CDR1 is SGDLS and CDR2 is YYNGEE. CDR3 sequence reads: CASSKTLEGPDYEQYF. The CDR3 DNA follows: TGTGCCAGCAGCAAAACTCTGGAGGGGCCGGACTACGAGCAGTACTTC.

The chain uses TRBV7-8 and TRBJ2-5, with 7 bases identical to TRBD1. Germline lookup yields CDR1 SGHVS and CDR2 FQNEAQ. Trimming at V came to 3 bases and at J to 3 bases, leaving 7 bases not matched to a gene. This CDR3 is 15 amino acids long. DNA for the CDR3: TGTGCCAGCAGCTTGGACAGGCAGGGAGAAGAGACCCAGTACTTC. It is translated as CASSLDRQGEETQYF.

This clone was found once. The V and J genes are TRBV3-1 (or the pseudogene TRBV3-2) and TRBJ2-1, with TRBD2 matching over 10 bases. Germline-derived CDR1 and CDR2 are LGHDT and YNNKEL (reference sequence). The CDR3 consists of 14 residues. J lost 8 bases, V lost 4 bases, and 5 bases had no gene match. CDR3 nucleotide sequence: TGTGCCAGCAGCCCGAGCGGGGGGGCCGATGAGCAGTTCTTC. It is translated as CASSPSGGADEQFF.

The sample holds one count of this clone. The CDR3 DNA reads TGCGCCAGCAGCCGGGGACTAGCGGGGGCCTACGAGCAGTACTTC. Translation gives CASSRGLAGAYEQYF. The chain links TRBV4-3 to TRBJ2-7; 14 bases agree with TRBD2. The length of the CDR3 is 15 residues. Germline-derived CDR1 and CDR2 are LGHNA and YSLEER. J gave up 2 bases and V 4 bases, and 1 base lay outside the gene matches.

This chain links TRBV5-1 with TRBJ1-3, with D tentatively TRBD1 (5 bases). CDR1 and CDR2 from the germline V gene are SGHRS and YFSETQ. Trimming shortened V by 3 bases and J by 4 bases, and 14 bases separated the two germline ends. The CDR3 length is 15 residues. This chain's CDR3 is CASSSAGTSGNTIYF. CDR3 DNA sequence: TGCGCCAGCAGCTCGGCGGGGACTTCAGGAAACACCATATATTTT. Variable domain in full (rest from reference TRBV5-1 and TRBJ1-3): KAGVTQTPRYLIKTRGQQVTLSCSPISGHRSVSWYQQTPGQGLQFLFEYFSETQRNKGNFPGRFSGRQFSNSRSEMNVSTLELGDSALYLCASSSAGTSGNTIYFGEGSWLTVV.

This clone was counted a few times. The V gene is TRBV9, the J gene TRBJ2-1; 7 bases are shared with TRBD2. Trimming at V came to 0 bases and at J to 8 bases, leaving 8 bases not matched to a gene. From germline, CDR1 is SGDLS and CDR2 YYNGEE. This CDR3 has 15 residues. In DNA form, the CDR3 reads TGTGCCAGCAGCGTAGCTGGAACGGGGGGACATGAGCAGTTCTTC. Translation: CASSVAGTGGHEQFF.

The genes are TRBV4-1 and TRBJ2-5, with TRBD2 matching over 7 bases. The germline CDR1 and CDR2 sequences are MGHRA and YSYEKL. The J segment lost 2 bases and the V segment lost 0 bases, leaving 12 bases of the junction unmatched. The CDR3 spans 18 residues. DNA for the CDR3: TGCGCCAGCAGCCAAGATTGGGTTCGAGCGGGGTCGCAAGAGACCCAGTACTTC. This encodes CASSQDWVRAGSQETQYF.

The chain carries TRBV4-2 and TRBJ2-7; 7 bases fit TRBD1. The V gene's germline CDR1 is LGHNA and CDR2 YNFKEQ. The V segment lost 3 bases and the J segment 5 bases; nucleotides outside the gene matches: 7. The CDR3 totals 14 residues. The CDR3 nucleotides are TGTGCCAGCAGCCATCCCGCGACAGGGCACGAGCAGTACTTC. It specifies CASSHPATGHEQYF.

The chain carries TRBV27 and TRBJ1-2; tentatively, D is TRBD1 (6 bases). Trimming pared 5 bases from V and 6 bases from J, leaving 13 bases between. The CDR3 runs 13 residues. Germline V gene sequence: CDR1 MNHEY, CDR2 SMNVEV (reference sequence). The CDR3 is CASSQTGWDGYTF. The CDR3 nucleotides are TGTGCCAGCAGTCAAACAGGGTGGGATGGCTACACCTTC.

This clone was detected once. The gene calls are TRBV7-2 and TRBJ2-7, with TRBD1 identical over 11 bases. The CDR3 loop spans 14 amino acids. Germline V gene sequence: CDR1 SGHTA, CDR2 FQGNSA. V gave up 5 bases and J gave up 6 bases; unmatched junction bases: 6. CDR3 sequence reads: CASSPRTGGIEQYF. The CDR3, as DNA: TGTGCCAGCAGCCCCCGGACAGGGGGCATCGAGCAGTACTTC.

The V and J genes are TRBV29-1 and TRBJ2-3, with TRBD2 identical over 9 bases. V was pared by 1 base and J by 2 bases, with 7 bases of the junction left unmatched. CDR3 length equals 16 residues. Germline lookup yields CDR1 SQVTM and CDR2 ANQGSEA. The CDR3 spells CSVEALAGFNTDTQYF. As DNA, the CDR3 is TGCAGCGTTGAAGCCCTAGCGGGATTTAACACAGATACGCAGTATTTT.

The chain couples TRBV3-1 (or the pseudogene TRBV3-2) to TRBJ2-7; 9 bases match TRBD1. Germline assignment: CDR1 LGHDT and CDR2 YNNKEL (reference sequence). Trimming took 0 bases from V and 9 from J; bases not matched to a gene: 12. The CDR3 length is 16 residues. The CDR3 nucleotides read TGTGCCAGCAGCCAAGATTTAGGACAGGGGTTTATGGGGCAGTACTTC. Its protein is CASSQDLGQGFMGQYF.

V usage is TRBV28 and J usage is TRBJ1-6, with D hard to call. The V end lost 8 bases, the J end lost 4 bases, and 6 bases lay between the germline ends. This CDR3 has 12 residues. Looked up from germline, CDR1 is MDHEN and CDR2 is SYDVKM. The CDR3 protein is CASRDYNSPLHF. The CDR3 DNA sequence: TGTGCCAGCCGAGATTATAATTCACCCCTCCACTTT.